The next 32 T cell receptor beta chains were all read from a single sample in a study of regulatory T cells in long-lasting Graves disease. Documented time point: newly diagnosed GD, antithyroid drugs for less than 3 months. The authors made the TCR library using RNA they extracted from PBMCs. Sequencing libraries for TCR beta were prepared with iRepertoire HTBI primers and Arm-PCR of CDR3 regions. Via MiXCR, TCRdb re-called the multiplex PCR reads, giving one row per CDR3 protein. The top ten hold approximately 12% of the sample, which has 200,000 to 250,000 distinct CDR3 sequences, around a fifth seen once. Another study also made use of these data, one on T cells in Graves' hyperthyroidism and ophthalmopathy.

The source was peripheral blood mononuclear cells (PBMCs), collected at new diagnosis, from a patient treated with antithyroid drugs. These receptor sequences come from a woman in her twenties or thirties with Graves disease.

This clonotype was seen only a few times. The CDR3 nucleotides read TGTGCCAGCAGCCCGCCGACTAGCGGGGGGGCCGTCGCTTACGAGCAGTACTTC. This sequence encodes CASSPPTSGGAVAYEQYF. V usage is TRBV7-3 and J usage is TRBJ2-7, with 14 bases identical to TRBD2. The CDR3 has 18 residues. The V segment lost 5 bases and the J segment 4 bases; nucleotides outside the gene matches: 13. From germline, CDR1 is SGHTA and CDR2 FQGTGA.

This clonotype was observed many times. The chain has TRBV2 and TRBJ1-1; D call uncertain. Trimming cost V 6 bases and J 5 bases, with 13 bases left between them. Germline V gene data show CDR1 as SNHLY and CDR2 as FYNNEI. The CDR3 covers 13 residues. The CDR3 here is CASRRSRQTEAFF. In DNA form, the CDR3 reads TGTGCCAGCAGACGGTCCCGGCAAACTGAAGCTTTCTTT.

About this clonotype: A much larger clone sits a single nucleotide away, making a read error possible. The chain carries TRBV20-1 and TRBJ2-1; the D is unclear. This CDR3 has 10 amino acids. The V and J ends lost 8 bases and 10 bases respectively, with 12 bases between them. Germline V gene lookup returns CDR1 DFQATT and CDR2 SNEGSKA (reference sequence). CDR3 in amino acids: CSPRADEQFF. CDR3 nucleotide sequence: TGCAGTCCCCGGGCTGACGAGCAGTTCTTC.

This clonotype has ten or more counts. The chain recombines TRBV18 with TRBJ2-1, with D perhaps TRBD2 (7 bases). This CDR3 is 15 amino acids long. Germline V gene lookup returns CDR1 KGHSH and CDR2 LQKENI. Trimming took 2 bases from V and 5 from J, leaving 13 bases between them. The CDR3 sequence is CASSPSQRDNNEQFF. DNA for the CDR3: TGTGCCAGCTCACCATCCCAGCGGGACAACAATGAGCAGTTCTTC.

This clonotype was detected ten times or more. This chain uses TRBV5-6 with TRBJ2-2; D is perhaps TRBD1 (6 bases). Between the trimmed V and J ends, which lost 7 bases and 4 bases, there was a span of 20 bases. In germline, CDR1 is SGHDT, CDR2 YYEEEE. The CDR3 has 16 amino acids. This chain's CDR3 is CASPKETGPFTGELFF. The CDR3 DNA follows: TGTGCCAGCCCCAAGGAGACAGGACCTTTCACCGGGGAGCTGTTTTTT.

This clonotype was detected many times. J is TRBJ2-4 and V is TRBV3-1; TRBD2 agrees at 12 bases. V lost 4 bases to trimming and J lost 7 bases; unmatched junction nucleotides: 2. The germline gives CDR1 LGHDT, CDR2 YNNKEL (reference sequence). The CDR3 consists of 14 residues. CDR3 protein: CASSPTSGGNIQYF. CDR3 DNA: TGTGCCAGCAGCCCCACTAGCGGGGGGAACATTCAGTACTTC.

This clonotype was observed a handful of times. The genes are TRBV14 and TRBJ2-2; D gene uncertain. This CDR3 comprises 16 residues. V was pared by 1 base and J by 2 bases, with 11 bases between. Germline V lookup: CDR1 SGHDN, CDR2 FVKESK. The CDR3 DNA is TGTGCCAGCAGCCAAGGACCCCCCGTAAACACCGGGGAGCTGTTTTTT. It specifies CASSQGPPVNTGELFF. The full variable domain, its missing parts supplied by reference TRBV14 and TRBJ2-2, is EAGVTQFPSHSVIEKGQTVTLRCDPISGHDNLYWYRRVMGKEIKFLLHFVKESKQDESGMPNNRFLAERTGGTYSTLKVQPAELEDSGVYFCASSQGPPVNTGELFFGEGSRLTVL.

There are many counts of this clonotype. J is TRBJ2-7 and V is TRBV5-1; D is unclear. CDR1 is SGHRS, CDR2 YFSETQ, per germline. Trimming left V 4 bases short and J 3 bases short, with 20 bases between. The CDR3 spans 16 residues. This CDR3 is CASSPDREYALYEQYF. CDR3 nucleotides: TGCGCCAGCAGCCCGGACCGAGAATATGCCCTCTACGAGCAGTACTTC. Complete variable domain (other parts from reference TRBV5-1 and TRBJ2-7): KAGVTQTPRYLIKTRGQQVTLSCSPISGHRSVSWYQQTPGQGLQFLFEYFSETQRNKGNFPGRFSGRQFSNSRSEMNVSTLELGDSALYLCASSPDREYALYEQYFGPGTRLTVT.

Ten or more counts support this clonotype. V is TRBV6-2 or TRBV6-3 and J is TRBJ2-1; 10 nucleotides align to TRBD2. This CDR3 is 16 amino acids long. J lost 8 bases, V lost 0 bases, and 7 bases had no gene match. Germline V gene lookup returns CDR1 MNHEY and CDR2 SVGEGT. The CDR3 sequence: CASSYSLLAGNDEQFF. The CDR3 DNA is TGTGCCAGCAGTTACTCGCTACTAGCGGGAAACGATGAGCAGTTCTTC.

This clonotype has at least ten counts. The rearrangement joins TRBV6-5 to TRBJ1-1, with D unclear. The CDR3 extends over 15 amino acids. The V end was cut by 2 bases, the J end by 2 bases, with 12 bases between. Germline values: CDR1 MNHEY, CDR2 SVGAGI. CDR3 sequence (DNA): TGTGCCAGCAGTTACGGTGGCAGTACAAACACTGAAGCTTTCTTT. This gives the protein CASSYGGSTNTEAFF.

The chain couples TRBV3-1 to TRBJ1-2; D gene ambiguous. The CDR3 spans 14 residues. Trimming removed 0 bases from V and 4 bases from J, with 9 bases in between. Germline V gene sequence: CDR1 LGHDT, CDR2 YNNKEL (reference sequence). This chain's CDR3 is CASSQELESYGYTF. The CDR3 region has the DNA TGTGCCAGCAGCCAAGAGCTCGAAAGCTATGGCTACACCTTC.

This clonotype was counted many times. The V gene is TRBV19, the J gene TRBJ2-7; D possibly corresponds to TRBD1 (5 bases). Trimming stripped 3 bases from V and 3 bases from J, with 15 bases between. This CDR3 has 15 amino acids. The V gene's germline CDR1 is LNHDA and CDR2 SQIVND (reference sequence). In DNA, the CDR3 is TGTGCCAGTAGTATGGGAACAGGTTTGCACTACGAGCAGTACTTC. Amino acid sequence: CASSMGTGLHYEQYF. Using reference TRBV19 and TRBJ2-7 for the parts outside the CDR3, the full variable domain is DGGITQSPKYLFRKEGQNVTLSCEQNLNHDAMYWYRQDPGQGLRLIYYSQIVNDFQKGDIAEGYSVSREKKESFPLTVTSAQKNPTAFYLCASSMGTGLHYEQYFGPGTRLTVT.

The gene calls are TRBV20-1 and TRBJ1-2; TRBD1 aligns across 8 bases. The J segment lost 4 bases and the V segment lost 3 bases, leaving 7 bases of the junction unmatched. Germline CDR1 reads DFQATT; CDR2 reads SNEGSKA (reference sequence). The CDR3 runs to 14 residues. CDR3 residues: CSASPQGAVYGYTF. The CDR3 bases are TGCAGTGCTAGTCCTCAGGGGGCGGTCTATGGCTACACCTTC.

This clonotype was observed many times. The chain employs TRBV28 and TRBJ2-3, with 9 bases fitting TRBD2. Trimming removed 3 bases from V and 2 bases from J; junction bases left unmatched: 6. This CDR3 has 16 amino acids. Per the germline V gene, CDR1 is MDHEN and CDR2 is SYDVKM. CDR3 DNA sequence: TGTGCCAGCAGTTTTAGACTAGCGGATTTCACAGATACGCAGTATTTT. It codes for CASSFRLADFTDTQYF.

The V and J genes are TRBV7-9 and TRBJ1-6, with 9 nucleotides matching TRBD1. Per the germline V gene, CDR1 is SEHNR and CDR2 is FQNEAQ (reference sequence). The trim removed 0 bases at V and 10 bases at J, leaving 4 bases unmatched. CDR3 size: 15 residues. The CDR3 DNA sequence: TGTGCCAGCAGCTTAGCCGGGACAGGGTGGTCACCCCTCCACTTT. It encodes CASSLAGTGWSPLHF.

This clonotype has ten or more counts. J is TRBJ1-1 and V is TRBV20-1, with 7 bases identical to TRBD1. Trimming took 1 base from V and 1 from J; bases not matched to a gene: 9. This CDR3 has 16 residues. Germline CDR1 and CDR2: DFQATT and SNEGSKA (reference sequence). Here the CDR3 DNA reads TGCAGTGCTAGAGCCCTAGGGGGCGTTACGAACACTGAAGCTTTCTTT. This encodes CSARALGGVTNTEAFF.

This clonotype is termed medium-sized. This chain joins TRBV11-1 and TRBJ1-1; the D gene is possibly TRBD1 (5 bases). CDR1 is SGHAT and CDR2 is FQDESV in the germline V gene (reference sequence). V was pared by 4 bases and J by 10 bases, with 10 bases between. The CDR3 contains 11 residues. The CDR3 spells CASSSLGRAFF. The CDR3 region has the DNA TGTGCCAGCAGCTCGCTGGGACGAGCTTTCTTT. The full variable domain, its missing parts supplied by reference TRBV11-1 and TRBJ1-1, is EAEVAQSPRYKITEKSQAVAFWCDPISGHATLYWYRQILGQGPELLVQFQDESVVDDSQLPKDRFSAERLKGVDSTLKIQPAELGDSAMYLCASSSLGRAFFGQGTRLTVV.

This chain joins TRBV6-2 or TRBV6-3 and TRBJ2-3; 9 bases align to TRBD1. The CDR3 is 16 residues long. Germline loops: CDR1 MNHEY, CDR2 SVGEGT. V shed 7 bases and J 2 bases; nucleotides not matched to a gene: 10. The CDR3 DNA follows: TGTGCCAGCAAGCTAACGTGGGACAGGGACACAGATACGCAGTATTTT. Translating gives CASKLTWDRDTDTQYF.

This clonotype was seen only a few times. The V call is TRBV7-3, the J call TRBJ2-1; 12 bases line up with TRBD2. The V segment lost 6 bases and the J segment 7 bases; nucleotides outside the gene matches: 7. The CDR3 consists of 15 residues. Germline V lookup: CDR1 SGHTA, CDR2 FQGTGA. CDR3 sequence reads: CASSTLAGGRNEQFF. CDR3 bases: TGTGCCAGCAGTACCCTAGCGGGGGGGCGAAATGAGCAGTTCTTC.

This clonotype has at least ten counts. The rearrangement links TRBV5-4 to TRBJ1-1; TRBD1 matches at 9 bases. CDR1 and CDR2 (germline): SGHNT, YYREEE (reference sequence). Trimming took 3 bases from V and 4 from J; bases not matched to a gene: 7. The CDR3 has 15 residues. As DNA, the CDR3 is TGTGCCAGCAGCTCACCGACAGGGGGGGGCACTGAAGCTTTCTTT. This gives the protein CASSSPTGGGTEAFF.

Ten or more counts support this clonotype. The gene calls are TRBV29-1 and TRBJ1-1; 7 nucleotides agree with TRBD1. Germline trimming cut 4 bases from V and 11 bases from J; bases unmatched to any gene: 7. The CDR3 has 11 amino acids. Per germline, CDR1 SQVTM and CDR2 ANQGSEA. The CDR3 sequence: CSVGGQVKAFF. The CDR3 DNA follows: TGCAGCGTTGGAGGACAGGTAAAGGCTTTCTTT.

There are many counts of this clonotype. The V and J genes are TRBV19 and TRBJ1-5, with 7 bases identical to TRBD1. CDR1 is LNHDA and CDR2 is SQIVND in the germline V gene (reference sequence). The CDR3 contains 16 residues. Losses at the gene ends were 7 bases for V and 3 bases for J; bases not matched to a gene: 12. The CDR3 is CASKGAWPNYNQPQHF. The DNA of the CDR3 is TGTGCCAGTAAGGGGGCTTGGCCGAACTACAATCAGCCCCAGCATTTT.

The V gene is TRBV7-3, the J gene TRBJ2-7, with TRBD1 as a possible D gene (6 bases). This CDR3 spans 16 amino acids. Trimming left V 7 bases short and J 0 bases short, with 19 bases between. The germline V gene encodes CDR1 SGHTA and CDR2 FQGTGA. The CDR3 DNA reads TGTGCCAGCAATCCCAGTAGGCAGGGGAGCTCCTACGAGCAGTACTTC. Its protein product is CASNPSRQGSSYEQYF.

This clonotype has ten or more counts. The V and J genes are TRBV12-3 or TRBV12-4 and TRBJ1-2, with TRBD1 as a possible D gene (6 bases). This CDR3 region has 13 residues. V was cut by 4 bases and J by 4 bases, with 10 bases left in between. In DNA, the CDR3 is TGTGCCAGCAGTTCGGGACACACCTATGGCTACACCTTC. Translation: CASSSGHTYGYTF.

The table lists this clonotype with many counts. The chain uses TRBV27 and TRBJ1-6, with D unresolved. Looked up from germline, CDR1 is MNHEY and CDR2 is SMNVEV (reference sequence). The CDR3 is 14 amino acids. Trimming took 3 bases from V and 11 from J, leaving 14 bases between them. CDR3 in amino acids: CASSFGPANAPLHF. CDR3 sequence (DNA): TGTGCCAGCAGTTTCGGGCCCGCAAATGCACCCCTCCACTTT.

This clonotype came up many times. The J gene is TRBJ2-2, the V gene TRBV29-1, with TRBD1 matching over 9 bases. The CDR3 consists of 15 residues. The J segment lost 6 bases and the V segment lost 5 bases, leaving 10 bases of the junction unmatched. Looked up from germline, CDR1 is SQVTM and CDR2 is ANQGSEA. The CDR3 reads CSVRVQGQGAGELFF. CDR3 DNA sequence: TGCAGCGTTCGGGTCCAGGGACAGGGCGCCGGGGAGCTGTTTTTT.

The chain joins TRBV28 to TRBJ1-5, with D possibly matching TRBD1 (5 bases). Germline V gene sequence: CDR1 MDHEN, CDR2 SYDVKM. Trimming took 2 bases from V and 7 from J, leaving 15 bases between them. This CDR3 contains 15 residues. The CDR3 spells CASSLPSRGNQPQHF. The DNA of the CDR3 is TGTGCCAGCAGTTTACCGTCTCGGGGGAACCAGCCCCAGCATTTT.

The chain employs TRBV12-3 or TRBV12-4 and TRBJ2-3, with TRBD2 identical over 7 bases. The CDR3 contains 15 residues. The trim removed 3 bases at V and 0 bases at J, leaving 3 bases unmatched. For the CDR3, the DNA is TGTGCCAGCAGTTTTGGGACTACCAGCACAGATACGCAGTATTTT. It codes for CASSFGTTSTDTQYF.

The V and J genes are TRBV3-1 and TRBJ1-4; D is possibly TRBD1 (6 bases). CDR3 length: 15 residues. The germline V gene encodes CDR1 LGHDT and CDR2 YNNKEL (reference sequence). The V and J ends lost 3 bases and 7 bases respectively, with 15 bases between them. The CDR3 reads CASSQAAGAPEKLFF. In nucleotides, the CDR3 is TGTGCCAGCAGCCAGGCCGCAGGGGCGCCTGAAAAACTGTTTTTT. Together with reference TRBV3-1 and TRBJ1-4, the CDR3 gives the full variable domain: DTAVSQTPKYLVTQMGNDKSIKCEQNLGHDTMYWYKQDSKKFLKIMFSYNNKELIINETVPNRFSPKSPDKAHLNLHINSLELGDSAVYFCASSQAAGAPEKLFFGSGTQLSVL.

In this sample, this clonotype turned up many times. The CDR3 DNA reads TGTGCCAGCAGGGGAGGACAGGGAAGGGTGCATGGCTACACCTTC. It encodes CASRGGQGRVHGYTF. This chain links TRBV28 with TRBJ1-2; 8 nucleotides match TRBD1. V shed 6 bases, J shed 6 bases, and the junction held 12 bases outside the gene matches. The germline gives CDR1 MDHEN, CDR2 SYDVKM. The CDR3 is 15 residues long.

V usage is TRBV7-2 and J usage is TRBJ2-7; 14 bases map to TRBD2. Per the germline V gene, CDR1 is SGHTA and CDR2 is FQGNSA. J gave up 6 bases and V 1 base, and 5 bases lay outside the gene matches. The CDR3 runs to 16 residues. CDR3 residues: CASSLVGLAGAGEQYF. In DNA, the CDR3 is TGTGCCAGCAGCTTAGTGGGACTAGCGGGAGCTGGCGAGCAGTACTTC.

The genes are TRBV19 and TRBJ2-1, with D maybe TRBD2 (6 bases). Between the trimmed V and J ends, which lost 0 bases and 7 bases, there was a span of 19 bases. The CDR3 runs 17 residues. In germline, CDR1 is LNHDA, CDR2 SQIVND (reference sequence). CDR3 DNA sequence: TGTGCCAGTAGTATAGACCTTTGGGCGGGGCTCCAGAATGAGCAGTTCTTC. It codes for CASSIDLWAGLQNEQFF.